This T cell receptor (beta chain) appears in the sequencing data of a study of identical twins. There are 11 residues in the CDR3. Between the trimmed V and J ends, which lost 3 bases and 4 bases, there was a span of 2 bases. On this clonotype: Antigen specificity is unknown. A single base is all that separates this from a far larger clone, so a read error is likely.

TCRdb passed the 5' RACE reads through MiXCR, listing each CDR3 protein once. The sample contains 460,000 or so distinct CDR3 sequences, 12% to 15% of which appear only once. Study outcomes and limitations: There were fewer insertions in abundant cord blood beta clonotypes, but memory repertoires showed no such pattern. Rather than following the same donors, the conclusions depended on cross-sectional statistical analysis.

These records were also assigned to another study, of yellow fever vaccine responses in identical twins.

Input material: CD4+ T cells sorted from blood. The origin of this receptor is a woman aged 18 to 35 in good health. The rearrangement links TRBV12-3 or TRBV12-4 to TRBJ2-3; no clear D. For the CDR3, the DNA is TGTGCCAGCAGTTTCCCAGATACGCAGTATTTT. Translated: CASSFPDTQYF.